The 22 T cell receptor beta chains in this list originate from one sample, sequenced in a study of shared clonotypes between healthy human individuals. Naive CD8 cells lacked CD45RO, underwent positive selection for CCR7 and left out terminally differentiated effector memory CD45RA+ cells. The protocol was immunoSEQ multiplex PCR, while the TCRdb copy is restricted to in-frame clones and leaves out a portion. The sample carries approximately 810,000 clones, around 93% recorded once. Material: naive CD8+ T cells sorted from blood. Source of these receptors: a man younger than 45 in good health.

The rearrangement joins TRBV28 to TRBJ2-5; 11 bases match TRBD1. Germline V gene data show CDR1 as MDHEN and CDR2 as SYDVKM. CDR3 size: 16 residues. Losses at the gene ends were 5 bases for V and 5 bases for J; bases not matched to a gene: 10. CDR3 nucleotide sequence: TGTGCCAGCAGTCAACGGACAGGGGGCTCCAGGGAGACCCAGTACTTC. It is translated as CASSQRTGGSRETQYF.

V is TRBV2 and J is TRBJ2-4, with 7 bases that match TRBD2. This CDR3 has 15 amino acids. The trim removed 4 bases at V and 6 bases at J, leaving 9 bases unmatched. From germline, CDR1 is SNHLY and CDR2 FYNNEI. The CDR3, as DNA: TGTGCCAGCAGTGTTGGCGGGAGCGTAAGAAACATTCAGTACTTC. It yields the protein CASSVGGSVRNIQYF.

The chain is built from TRBV6-1 and TRBJ2-7; D unresolved. The germline CDR1 and CDR2 sequences are MNHNS and SASEGT. The CDR3 contains 13 residues. Trimming stripped 7 bases from V and 2 bases from J, with 12 bases between. CDR3 region: CASTGRVPYEQYF. As DNA, the CDR3 is TGTGCCAGCACGGGTAGAGTTCCCTACGAGCAGTACTTC.

This clone has just a few counts. The gene calls are TRBV7-9 and TRBJ2-1, with 10 bases fitting TRBD2. CDR3 length: 16 amino acids. CDR1 is SEHNR, CDR2 FQNEAQ, per germline (reference sequence). The ends lost 0 bases at V and 4 bases at J; junction bases unmatched: 3. The CDR3 sequence: CASSLAKTSGYNEQFF. CDR3 nucleotides: TGTGCCAGCAGCTTAGCGAAGACTAGCGGGTACAATGAGCAGTTCTTC.

The CDR3 bases are TGTGCCATCAGTGGGGGACAGACCAATCAGCCCCAGCATTTT. It encodes CAISGGQTNQPQHF. This sequence joins TRBV10-3 and TRBJ1-5; 7 bases map to TRBD1. Germline assignment: CDR1 ENHRY and CDR2 SYGVKD. Losses at the gene ends were 4 bases for V and 3 bases for J; bases not matched to a gene: 3. The CDR3 has 14 residues.

The chain is built from TRBV9 and TRBJ2-7, with a possible D match to TRBD2 (5 bases). V lost 0 bases and J lost 4, with 14 bases in between. CDR1 and CDR2 (germline): SGDLS, YYNGEE. This CDR3 spans 15 amino acids. In nucleotides, the CDR3 is TGTGCCAGCAGCGTAGGACTGGGCTCGGGGTACGAGCAGTACTTC. This encodes CASSVGLGSGYEQYF.

CDR3 in DNA: TGTGCCAGCAGCTTAGATTCGCGACAGGGGCCCTACGAGCAGTACTTC. Its protein product is CASSLDSRQGPYEQYF. The chain recombines TRBV11-2 with TRBJ2-7, with TRBD1 matching 8 bases. CDR1 and CDR2 from the germline V gene are SGHAT and FQNNGV. The CDR3 covers 16 residues. After removal of 0 bases from V and 2 bases from J, the junction contained 6 bases not matched to a gene.

V is TRBV4-1 and J is TRBJ2-1; 13 nucleotides match TRBD2. The CDR3 extends over 15 amino acids. Germline V gene data show CDR1 as MGHRA and CDR2 as YSYEKL. Trimming cost V 4 bases and J 6 bases; bases outside gene matches: 3. The CDR3 spells CASSLRLAGGNEQFF. CDR3 sequence (DNA): TGCGCCAGCAGCCTTAGACTAGCGGGAGGCAATGAGCAGTTCTTC.

CDR3 nucleotides: TGTGCCAGCAGGCTGCTCATAGCAATTCGCACTGAAGCTTTCTTT. Its translation: CASRLLIAIRTEAFF. The V call is TRBV21-1, the J call TRBJ1-1. TRBV21-1 is noted as a pseudogene. CDR3 length: 15 amino acids.

The chain couples TRBV4-3 to TRBJ2-3; D is uncertain. Per germline, CDR1 LGHNA and CDR2 YSLEER. The CDR3 spans 15 residues. V lost 0 bases to trimming and J lost 0 bases, with 7 bases between them. This chain's CDR3 is CASSQDDGSTDTQYF. CDR3 DNA: TGCGCCAGCAGCCAAGATGACGGGAGCACAGATACGCAGTATTTT.

The chain combines TRBV11-2 with TRBJ2-5, with a weak D call TRBD2 (6 bases). Germline values: CDR1 SGHAT, CDR2 FQNNGV. The CDR3 runs 15 residues. V shed 1 base and J shed 5 bases, with 14 bases lying between them. CDR3 in DNA: TGTGCCAGCAGCTTAGGAGTAGGGGAGGAGGAGACCCAGTACTTC. It yields the protein CASSLGVGEEETQYF.

DNA for the CDR3: TGTGCCAGCAGTTACTCGTGGGGCGGGAACACCGGGGAGCTGTTTTTT. Its protein product is CASSYSWGGNTGELFF. This chain connects TRBV6-5 to TRBJ2-2; possible D gene TRBD1, 5 bases. This CDR3 region has 16 residues. Deletions cut 0 bases from V and 1 base from J, with 9 bases between. Per germline, CDR1 MNHEY and CDR2 SVGAGI.

V and J are TRBV2 and TRBJ2-7; 10 positions match TRBD2. CDR1 and CDR2 (germline): SNHLY, FYNNEI. The CDR3 runs 17 residues. Unmatched junction bases numbered 6, after V lost 0 bases and J lost 1 base. The CDR3 protein is CASSEALSGRYSYEQYF. CDR3 nucleotides: TGTGCCAGCAGTGAAGCGCTTAGCGGGAGGTATTCCTACGAGCAGTACTTC. Looking up the rest from reference TRBV2 and TRBJ2-7 gives the full variable domain: EPEVTQTPSHQVTQMGQEVILRCVPISNHLYFYWYRQILGQKVEFLVSFYNNEISEKSEIFDDQFSVERPDGSNFTLKIRSTKLEDSAMYFCASSEALSGRYSYEQYFGPGTRLTVT.

The gene calls are TRBV18 and TRBJ1-5; 8 nucleotides match TRBD1. Trimming at V came to 3 bases and at J to 5 bases, leaving 6 bases not matched to a gene. The CDR3 has 15 amino acids. Per the germline V gene, CDR1 is KGHSH and CDR2 is LQKENI. Here the CDR3 DNA reads TGTGCCAGCTCACCCGGGACAGGAGGGGATCAGCCCCAGCATTTT. It encodes CASSPGTGGDQPQHF.

The chain employs TRBV6-5 and TRBJ2-5; TRBD1 aligns across 7 bases. V was clipped by 7 bases and J by 4 bases; unmatched bases: 6. This CDR3 is 13 amino acids long. In germline, CDR1 is MNHEY, CDR2 SVGAGI. This CDR3 is CASKNRGSETQYF. The CDR3 DNA sequence: TGTGCCAGCAAAAACAGGGGTTCAGAGACCCAGTACTTC.

The chain is built from TRBV5-1 and TRBJ1-4; TRBD1 matches at 11 bases. Losses at the gene ends were 4 bases for V and 6 bases for J; bases not matched to a gene: 2. The CDR3 extends over 14 amino acids. The germline CDR1 and CDR2 sequences are SGHRS and YFSETQ. The CDR3 DNA reads as TGCGCCAGCAGCATGGACAGGGGGCATGAAAAACTGTTTTTT. This translates into CASSMDRGHEKLFF.

V and J are TRBV2 and TRBJ2-7; 7 bases fit TRBD2. In germline, CDR1 is SNHLY, CDR2 FYNNEI. The junction had 15 bases not matched to a gene; V was cut back by 5 bases and J by 5 bases. The CDR3 is 16 residues long. CDR3 bases: TGTGCCAGCAGTAGGAGGAGGGAGGGAGCGGGAAACGAGCAGTACTTC. It specifies CASSRRREGAGNEQYF. Variable domain in full (rest from reference TRBV2 and TRBJ2-7): EPEVTQTPSHQVTQMGQEVILRCVPISNHLYFYWYRQILGQKVEFLVSFYNNEISEKSEIFDDQFSVERPDGSNFTLKIRSTKLEDSAMYFCASSRRREGAGNEQYFGPGTRLTVT.

This chain's CDR3 is CASSSFRGGLADQETQYF. The CDR3 region has the DNA TGTGCCAGCAGCTCCTTTAGGGGGGGACTAGCGGACCAAGAGACCCAGTACTTC. J is TRBJ2-5 and V is TRBV7-9; 11 nucleotides align to TRBD2. After removal of 4 bases from V and 0 bases from J, the junction contained 10 bases not matched to a gene. CDR1 is SEHNR and CDR2 is FQNEAQ in the germline V gene (reference sequence). This CDR3 region has 18 residues.

This sequence joins TRBV19 and TRBJ2-1, with 7 bases aligning to TRBD1. The CDR3 loop spans 17 amino acids. V trimming: 5 bases; J trimming: 2 bases; junction bases outside the gene matches: 12. The germline V gene encodes CDR1 LNHDA and CDR2 SQIVND (reference sequence). DNA of the CDR3: TGTGCCAGTAGTGTACTACAGGGGCGAAATGCCTACAATGAGCAGTTCTTC. Translating it yields CASSVLQGRNAYNEQFF.

The V and J genes are TRBV7-9 and TRBJ2-7; TRBD2 agrees at 7 bases. This CDR3 has 15 residues. The germline V gene has CDR1 SEHNR and CDR2 FQNEAQ (reference sequence). V gave up 3 bases and J gave up 1 base; unmatched junction bases: 6. The CDR3 bases are TGTGCCAGCAGCTTGGGAGAAGCGGGGTCCTACGAGCAGTACTTC. Translated, it gives CASSLGEAGSYEQYF.

The chain carries TRBV7-9 and TRBJ1-5, with D uncertain. CDR1 and CDR2 (germline): SEHNR, FQNEAQ (reference sequence). This CDR3 has 16 amino acids. Trimming removed 0 bases at V and 0 bases at J, with 9 bases between. The CDR3 loop is CASSLASAHSNQPQHF. Written as DNA, the CDR3 is TGTGCCAGCAGCTTAGCGTCAGCTCATAGCAATCAGCCCCAGCATTTT.

The chain is built from TRBV10-3 and TRBJ2-5, with D possibly called TRBD1 or TRBD2 (6 bases each). Looked up from germline, CDR1 is ENHRY and CDR2 is SYGVKD. With 6 bases removed from V and 5 bases from J, the gap between germline ends came to 13 bases. This CDR3 has 13 residues. The CDR3 sequence is CAIRNGGPETQYF. Written as DNA, the CDR3 is TGTGCCATCAGAAACGGGGGCCCGGAGACCCAGTACTTC.